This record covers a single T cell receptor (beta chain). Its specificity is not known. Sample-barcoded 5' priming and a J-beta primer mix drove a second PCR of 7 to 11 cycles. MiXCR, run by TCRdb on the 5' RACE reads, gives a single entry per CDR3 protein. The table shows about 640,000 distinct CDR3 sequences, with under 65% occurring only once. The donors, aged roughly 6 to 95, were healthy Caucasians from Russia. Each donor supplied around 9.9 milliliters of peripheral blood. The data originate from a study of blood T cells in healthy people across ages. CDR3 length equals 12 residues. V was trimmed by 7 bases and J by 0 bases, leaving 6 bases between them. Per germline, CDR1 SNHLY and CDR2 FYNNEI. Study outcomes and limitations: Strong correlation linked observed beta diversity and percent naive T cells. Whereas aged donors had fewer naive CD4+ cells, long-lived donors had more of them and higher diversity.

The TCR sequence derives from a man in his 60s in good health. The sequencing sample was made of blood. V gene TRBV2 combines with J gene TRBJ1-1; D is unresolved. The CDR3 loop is CASTPVNTEAFF. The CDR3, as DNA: TGTGCCAGCACCCCAGTGAACACTGAAGCTTTCTTT.